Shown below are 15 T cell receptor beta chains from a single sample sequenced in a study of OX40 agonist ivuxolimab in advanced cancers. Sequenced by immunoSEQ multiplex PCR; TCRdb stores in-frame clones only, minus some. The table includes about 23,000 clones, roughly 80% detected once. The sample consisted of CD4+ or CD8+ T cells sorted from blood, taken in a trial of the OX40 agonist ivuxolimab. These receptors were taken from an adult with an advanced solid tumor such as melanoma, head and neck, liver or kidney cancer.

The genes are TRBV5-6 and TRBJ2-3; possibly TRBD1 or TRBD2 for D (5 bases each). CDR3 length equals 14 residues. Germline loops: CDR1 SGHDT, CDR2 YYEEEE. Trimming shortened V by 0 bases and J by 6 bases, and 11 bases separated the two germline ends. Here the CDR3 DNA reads TGTGCCAGCAGCTTGGGGTCGGGACCGGATACGCAGTATTTT. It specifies CASSLGSGPDTQYF.

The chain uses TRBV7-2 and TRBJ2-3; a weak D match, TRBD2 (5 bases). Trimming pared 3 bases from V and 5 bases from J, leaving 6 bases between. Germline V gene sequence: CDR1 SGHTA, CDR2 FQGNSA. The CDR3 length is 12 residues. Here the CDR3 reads CASSFGGDTQYF. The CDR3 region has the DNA TGTGCCAGCAGCTTTGGAGGAGATACGCAGTATTTT.

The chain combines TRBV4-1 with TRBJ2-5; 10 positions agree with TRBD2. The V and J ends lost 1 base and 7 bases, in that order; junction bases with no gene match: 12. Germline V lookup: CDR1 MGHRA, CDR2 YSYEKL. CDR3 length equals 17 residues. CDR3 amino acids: CASSQGLAGEIDGTQYF. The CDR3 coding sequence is TGCGCCAGCAGCCAAGGGCTAGCGGGAGAAATAGATGGGACCCAGTACTTC.

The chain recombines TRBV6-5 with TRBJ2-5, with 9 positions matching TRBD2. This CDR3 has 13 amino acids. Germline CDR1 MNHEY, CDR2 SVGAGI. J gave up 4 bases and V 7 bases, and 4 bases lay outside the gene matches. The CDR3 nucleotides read TGTGCCAGCATCAATAGCGGGAGAGAGACCCAGTACTTC. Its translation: CASINSGRETQYF.

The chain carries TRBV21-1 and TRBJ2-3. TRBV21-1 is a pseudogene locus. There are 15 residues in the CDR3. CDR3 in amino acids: CASSKVGTCTDTQYF. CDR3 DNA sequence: TGTGCCAGCAGCAAAGTTGGGACGTGCACAGATACGCAGTATTTT.

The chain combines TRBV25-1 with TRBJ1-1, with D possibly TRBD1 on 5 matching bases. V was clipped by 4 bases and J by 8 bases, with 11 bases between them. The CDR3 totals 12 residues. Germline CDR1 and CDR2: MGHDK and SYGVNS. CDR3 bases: TGTGCCAGCAGTGTGCAGGGCAGGGAAGCTTTCTTT. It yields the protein CASSVQGREAFF.

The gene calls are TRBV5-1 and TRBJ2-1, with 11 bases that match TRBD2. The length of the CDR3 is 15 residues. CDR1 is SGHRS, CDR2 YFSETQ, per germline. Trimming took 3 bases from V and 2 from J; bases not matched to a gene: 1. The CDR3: CASSSSGGTYNEQFF. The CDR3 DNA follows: TGCGCCAGCAGCTCTAGCGGGGGGACCTACAATGAGCAGTTCTTC.

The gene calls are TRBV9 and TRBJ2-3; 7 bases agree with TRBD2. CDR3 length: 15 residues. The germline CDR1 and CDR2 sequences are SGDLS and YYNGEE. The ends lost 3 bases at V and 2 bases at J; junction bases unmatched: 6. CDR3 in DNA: TGTGCCAGCAGCGCTTGGGGGGGATCCACAGATACGCAGTATTTT. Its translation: CASSAWGGSTDTQYF.

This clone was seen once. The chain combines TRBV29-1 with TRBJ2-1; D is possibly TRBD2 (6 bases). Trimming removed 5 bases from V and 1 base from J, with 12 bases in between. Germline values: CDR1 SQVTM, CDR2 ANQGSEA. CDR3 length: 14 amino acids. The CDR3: CSVPGGTSYNEQFF. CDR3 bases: TGCAGCGTTCCCGGCGGGACTTCCTACAATGAGCAGTTCTTC.

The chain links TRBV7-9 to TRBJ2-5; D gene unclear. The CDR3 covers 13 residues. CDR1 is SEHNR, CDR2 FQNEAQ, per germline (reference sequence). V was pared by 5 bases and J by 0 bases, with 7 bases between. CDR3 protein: CASSGRDQETQYF. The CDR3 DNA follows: TGTGCCAGCAGCGGCCGGGACCAAGAGACCCAGTACTTC.

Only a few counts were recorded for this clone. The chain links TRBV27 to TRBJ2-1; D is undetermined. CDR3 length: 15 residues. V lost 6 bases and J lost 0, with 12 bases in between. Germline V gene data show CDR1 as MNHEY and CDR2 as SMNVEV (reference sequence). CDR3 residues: CASSPDRSSYNEQFF. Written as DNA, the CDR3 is TGTGCCAGCAGCCCTGACCGTAGCTCCTACAATGAGCAGTTCTTC.

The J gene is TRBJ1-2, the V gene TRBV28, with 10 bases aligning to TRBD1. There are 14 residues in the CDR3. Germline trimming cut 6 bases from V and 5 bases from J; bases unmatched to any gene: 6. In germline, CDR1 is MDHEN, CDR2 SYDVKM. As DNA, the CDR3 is TGTGCCAGCAGCTCCGACAGGGGGCATTATGGCTACACCTTC. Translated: CASSSDRGHYGYTF.

This CDR3 reads CASSISPPGLYGYTF. DNA for the CDR3: TGTGCCAGCAGTATCAGTCCTCCAGGGTTGTATGGCTACACCTTC. The V and J genes are TRBV6-5 and TRBJ1-2, with a tentative D call TRBD1 (5 bases). V was pared by 5 bases and J by 5 bases, with 18 bases between. The CDR3 covers 15 residues. Germline V gene sequence: CDR1 MNHEY, CDR2 SVGAGI.

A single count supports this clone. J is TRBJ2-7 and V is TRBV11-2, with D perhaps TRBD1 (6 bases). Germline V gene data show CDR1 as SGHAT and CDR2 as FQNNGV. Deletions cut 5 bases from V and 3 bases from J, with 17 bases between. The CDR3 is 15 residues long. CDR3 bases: TGTGCCAGCAGCCTCTCCCAGAACAGGGTCTACGAGCAGTACTTC. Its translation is CASSLSQNRVYEQYF.

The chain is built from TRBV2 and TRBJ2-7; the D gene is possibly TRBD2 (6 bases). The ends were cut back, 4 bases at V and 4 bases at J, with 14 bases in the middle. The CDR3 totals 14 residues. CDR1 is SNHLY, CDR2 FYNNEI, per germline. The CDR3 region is CASSVGGLGYEQYF. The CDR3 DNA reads TGTGCCAGCAGTGTCGGGGGATTAGGGTACGAGCAGTACTTC. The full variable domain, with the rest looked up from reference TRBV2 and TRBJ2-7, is EPEVTQTPSHQVTQMGQEVILRCVPISNHLYFYWYRQILGQKVEFLVSFYNNEISEKSEIFDDQFSVERPDGSNFTLKIRSTKLEDSAMYFCASSVGGLGYEQYFGPGTRLTVT.